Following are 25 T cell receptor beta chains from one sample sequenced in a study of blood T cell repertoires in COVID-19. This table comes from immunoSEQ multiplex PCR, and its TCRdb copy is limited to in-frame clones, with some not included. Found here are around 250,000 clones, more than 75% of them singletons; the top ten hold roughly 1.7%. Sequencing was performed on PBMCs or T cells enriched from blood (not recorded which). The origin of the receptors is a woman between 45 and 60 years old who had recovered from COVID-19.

This CDR3 reads CASSLGSGISTYEQYF. CDR3 nucleotides: TGTGCCAGCAGCTTAGGTTCCGGGATCTCTACTTACGAGCAGTACTTC. The chain has TRBV7-8 and TRBJ2-7, with D possibly TRBD2 on 5 matching bases. CDR1 SGHVS and CDR2 FQNEAQ come from the germline V gene. This CDR3 spans 16 amino acids. Trimming took off 1 base at V and 4 bases at J, with 17 bases between the two ends. Looking up the rest from reference TRBV7-8 and TRBJ2-7 gives the full variable domain: GAGVSQSPRYKVAKRGQDVALRCDPISGHVSLFWYQQALGQGPEFLTYFQNEAQLDKSGLPSDRFFAERPEGSVSTLKIQRTQQEDSAVYLCASSLGSGISTYEQYFGPGTRLTVT.

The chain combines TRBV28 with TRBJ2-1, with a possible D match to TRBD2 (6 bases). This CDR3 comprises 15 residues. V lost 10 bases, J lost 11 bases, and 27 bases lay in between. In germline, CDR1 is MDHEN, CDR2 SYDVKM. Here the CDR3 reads CATEGSRVEGRKQFF. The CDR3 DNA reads TGTGCCACCGAAGGAAGTAGGGTGGAGGGCCGGAAGCAGTTCTTC.

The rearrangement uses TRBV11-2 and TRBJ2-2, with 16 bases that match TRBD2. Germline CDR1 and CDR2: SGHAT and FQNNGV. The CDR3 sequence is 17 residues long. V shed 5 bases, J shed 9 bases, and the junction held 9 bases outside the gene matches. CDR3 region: CASSSLGTSGGGRELFF. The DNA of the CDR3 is TGTGCCAGCAGCAGCTTAGGGACTAGCGGGGGGGGCCGGGAGCTGTTTTTT.

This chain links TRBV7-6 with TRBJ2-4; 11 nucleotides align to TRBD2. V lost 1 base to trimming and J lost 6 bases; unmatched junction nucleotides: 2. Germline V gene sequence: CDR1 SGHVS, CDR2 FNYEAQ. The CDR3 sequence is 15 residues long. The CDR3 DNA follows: TGTGCCAGCAGCTTAGTAGCGGGAGGGTCAAACATTCAGTACTTC. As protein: CASSLVAGGSNIQYF.

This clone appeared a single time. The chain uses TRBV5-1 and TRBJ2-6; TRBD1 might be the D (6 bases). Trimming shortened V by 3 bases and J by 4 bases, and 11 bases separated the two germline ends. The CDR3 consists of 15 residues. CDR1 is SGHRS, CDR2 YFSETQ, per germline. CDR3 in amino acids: CASSYAGDGANVLTF. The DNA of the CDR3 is TGCGCCAGCAGCTACGCAGGGGACGGGGCCAACGTCCTGACTTTC.

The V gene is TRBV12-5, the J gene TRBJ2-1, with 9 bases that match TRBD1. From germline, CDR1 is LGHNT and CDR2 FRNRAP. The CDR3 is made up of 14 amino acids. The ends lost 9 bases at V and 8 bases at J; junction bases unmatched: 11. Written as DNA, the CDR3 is TGTGCTAGCGCTCGGGGGACAGGGTACGATGAGCAGTTCTTC. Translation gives CASARGTGYDEQFF.

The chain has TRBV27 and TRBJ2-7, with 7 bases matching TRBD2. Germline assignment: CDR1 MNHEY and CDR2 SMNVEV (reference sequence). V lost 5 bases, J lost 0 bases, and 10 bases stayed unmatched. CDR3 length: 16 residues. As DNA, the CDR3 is TGTGCCAGCAGTCCTCTGACTAGCAGTTACTCCTACGAGCAGTACTTC. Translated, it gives CASSPLTSSYSYEQYF.

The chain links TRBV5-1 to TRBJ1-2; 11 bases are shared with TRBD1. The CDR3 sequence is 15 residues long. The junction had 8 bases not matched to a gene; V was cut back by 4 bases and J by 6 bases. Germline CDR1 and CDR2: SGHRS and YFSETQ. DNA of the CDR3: TGCGCCAGCAGCCCCGGACAGGGGGCAGCGCATGGCTACACCTTC. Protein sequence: CASSPGQGAAHGYTF.

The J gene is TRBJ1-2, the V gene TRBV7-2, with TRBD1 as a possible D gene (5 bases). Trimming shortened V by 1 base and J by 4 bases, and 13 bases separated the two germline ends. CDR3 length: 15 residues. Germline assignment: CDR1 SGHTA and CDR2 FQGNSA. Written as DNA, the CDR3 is TGTGCCAGCAGCTTAGTCGGGGAGGGGCCCTATGGCTACACCTTC. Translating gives CASSLVGEGPYGYTF.

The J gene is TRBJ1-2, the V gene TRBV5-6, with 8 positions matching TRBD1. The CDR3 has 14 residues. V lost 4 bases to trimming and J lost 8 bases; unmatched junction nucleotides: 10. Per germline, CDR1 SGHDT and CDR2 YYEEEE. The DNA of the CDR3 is TGTGCCAGCAGCGTAGGACAGGGATCAGTAGGCTACACCTTC. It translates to CASSVGQGSVGYTF.

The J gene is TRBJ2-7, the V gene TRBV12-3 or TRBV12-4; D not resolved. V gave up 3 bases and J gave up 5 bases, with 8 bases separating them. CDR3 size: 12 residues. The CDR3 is CASSFTENEQYF. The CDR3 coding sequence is TGTGCCAGCAGTTTTACAGAGAACGAGCAGTACTTC.

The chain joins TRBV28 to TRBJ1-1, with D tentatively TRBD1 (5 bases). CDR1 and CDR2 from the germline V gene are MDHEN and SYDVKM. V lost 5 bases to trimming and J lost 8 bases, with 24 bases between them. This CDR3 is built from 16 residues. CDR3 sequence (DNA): TGTGCCAGCAGTACCCGGATCCCAGTAAATGCAGGGGAAGCTTTCTTT. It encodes CASSTRIPVNAGEAFF.

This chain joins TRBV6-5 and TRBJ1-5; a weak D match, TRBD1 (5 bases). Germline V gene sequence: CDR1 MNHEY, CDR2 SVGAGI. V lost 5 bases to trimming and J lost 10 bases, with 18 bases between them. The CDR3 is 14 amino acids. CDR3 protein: CASSPTVLISPQHF. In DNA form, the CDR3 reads TGTGCCAGCAGTCCGACAGTGCTAATCAGCCCCCAGCATTTT.

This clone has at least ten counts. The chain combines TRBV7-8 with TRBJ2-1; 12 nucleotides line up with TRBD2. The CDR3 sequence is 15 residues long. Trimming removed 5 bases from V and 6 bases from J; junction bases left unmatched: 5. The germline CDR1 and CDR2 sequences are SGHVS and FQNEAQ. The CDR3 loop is CASSPTSGRFNEQFF. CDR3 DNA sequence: TGTGCCAGCAGCCCGACTAGCGGGAGATTCAATGAGCAGTTCTTC.

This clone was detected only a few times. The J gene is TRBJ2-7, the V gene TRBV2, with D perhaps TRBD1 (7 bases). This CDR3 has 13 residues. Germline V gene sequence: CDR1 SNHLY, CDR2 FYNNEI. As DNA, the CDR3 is TGTGCAGGGGGCGCGGGGAGTCCCTACGAGCAGTACTTC. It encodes CAGGAGSPYEQYF.

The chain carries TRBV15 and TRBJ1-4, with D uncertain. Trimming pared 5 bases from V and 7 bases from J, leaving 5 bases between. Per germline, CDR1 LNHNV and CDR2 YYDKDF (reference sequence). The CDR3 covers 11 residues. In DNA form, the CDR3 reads TGTGCCACCAGCGGGAGTGAAAAACTGTTTTTT. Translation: CATSGSEKLFF.

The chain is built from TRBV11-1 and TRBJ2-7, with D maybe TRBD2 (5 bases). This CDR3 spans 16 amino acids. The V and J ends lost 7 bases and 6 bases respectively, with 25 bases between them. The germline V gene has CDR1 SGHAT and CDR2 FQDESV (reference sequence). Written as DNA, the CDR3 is TGTGCCAGCACCCAAACCGGCGGGTCTCCTTCTATCGAGCAGTACTTC. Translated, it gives CASTQTGGSPSIEQYF. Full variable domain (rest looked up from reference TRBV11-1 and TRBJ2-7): EAEVAQSPRYKITEKSQAVAFWCDPISGHATLYWYRQILGQGPELLVQFQDESVVDDSQLPKDRFSAERLKGVDSTLKIQPAELGDSAMYLCASTQTGGSPSIEQYFGPGTRLTVT.

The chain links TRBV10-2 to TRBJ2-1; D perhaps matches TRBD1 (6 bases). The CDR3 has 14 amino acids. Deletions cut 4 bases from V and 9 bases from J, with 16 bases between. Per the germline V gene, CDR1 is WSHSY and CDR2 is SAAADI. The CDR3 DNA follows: TGCGCCAGCAGTGTTAGGGGTTTAGGGGGTGAGCAGTTCTTC. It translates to CASSVRGLGGEQFF.

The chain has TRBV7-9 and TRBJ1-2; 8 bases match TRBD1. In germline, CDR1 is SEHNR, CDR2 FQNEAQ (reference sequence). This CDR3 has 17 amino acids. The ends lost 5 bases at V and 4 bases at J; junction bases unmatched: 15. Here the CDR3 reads CASSPGWGTGDLYGYTF. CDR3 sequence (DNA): TGTGCCAGCAGCCCAGGGTGGGGGACAGGCGACCTCTATGGCTACACCTTC.

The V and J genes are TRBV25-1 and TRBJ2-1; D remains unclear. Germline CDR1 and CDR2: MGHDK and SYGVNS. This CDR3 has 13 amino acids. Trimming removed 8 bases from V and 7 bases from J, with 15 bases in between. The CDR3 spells CASGIAGGNEQFF. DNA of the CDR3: TGTGCCAGCGGAATCGCCGGCGGTAATGAGCAGTTCTTC.

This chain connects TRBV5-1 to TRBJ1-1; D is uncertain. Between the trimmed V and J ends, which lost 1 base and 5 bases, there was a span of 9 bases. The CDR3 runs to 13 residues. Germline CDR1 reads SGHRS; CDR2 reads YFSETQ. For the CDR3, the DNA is TGCGCCAGCAGCTTGTTGGGGAGAACTGAAGCTTTCTTT. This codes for CASSLLGRTEAFF.

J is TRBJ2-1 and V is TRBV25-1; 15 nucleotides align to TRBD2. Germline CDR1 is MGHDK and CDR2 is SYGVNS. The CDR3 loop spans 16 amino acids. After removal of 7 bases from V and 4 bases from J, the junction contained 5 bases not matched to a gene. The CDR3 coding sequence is TGTGCCAGCACTAAAGGGACTAGCGGGGGGTACAATGAGCAGTTCTTC. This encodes CASTKGTSGGYNEQFF.

The CDR3 DNA is TGCAGCGAGGACAGGGGGGATGGCTACACCTTC. The encoded protein is CSEDRGDGYTF. This chain connects TRBV29-1 to TRBJ1-2; 10 bases fit TRBD1. The junction had 2 bases not matched to a gene; V was cut back by 7 bases and J by 6 bases. Germline V lookup: CDR1 SQVTM, CDR2 ANQGSEA. The CDR3 consists of 11 residues.

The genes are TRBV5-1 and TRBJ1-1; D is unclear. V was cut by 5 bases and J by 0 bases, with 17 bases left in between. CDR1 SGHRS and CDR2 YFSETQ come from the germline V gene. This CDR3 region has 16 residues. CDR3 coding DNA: TGCGCCAGCAGAGATACCGCGGTTTCGCTGAACACTGAAGCTTTCTTT. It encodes CASRDTAVSLNTEAFF.

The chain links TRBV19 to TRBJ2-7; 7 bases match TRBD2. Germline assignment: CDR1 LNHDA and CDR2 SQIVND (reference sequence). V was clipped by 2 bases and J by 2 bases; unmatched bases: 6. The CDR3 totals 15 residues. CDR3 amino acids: CASSISTSEAYEQYF. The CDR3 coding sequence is TGTGCCAGTAGTATATCTACTAGCGAGGCCTACGAGCAGTACTTC.